This T cell receptor (beta chain) comes out of a study of blood T cell repertoires in COVID-19. Study at large: The United States, Italy and Spain were the sources of the acute and convalescent COVID-19 samples.

Original data processing: Researchers report that nucleated cell counts were estimated from reference gene primer amplification. The method was immunoSEQ multiplex PCR; TCRdb's version includes in-frame clones alone and lacks a portion of them. For V, J and clone size, that table is used; D and trimming come from the DNA. The table has 250,000 to 350,000 clones, more than 70% seen once. Sequencing was done on a sample of peripheral blood. This sequence was found in a woman aged 25 to 39 with COVID-19, enrolled during active disease.

The CDR3 loop reads CASSYLDRESGYTF. CDR3 bases: TGTGCCAGCAGTTACCTGGACAGGGAGAGCGGCTACACCTTC. This chain joins TRBV6-2 or TRBV6-3 and TRBJ1-2, with 8 bases lining up with TRBD1. CDR3 length equals 14 residues. Germline CDR1 reads MNHEY; CDR2 reads SVGEGT. The trim removed 2 bases at V and 8 bases at J, leaving 7 bases unmatched.